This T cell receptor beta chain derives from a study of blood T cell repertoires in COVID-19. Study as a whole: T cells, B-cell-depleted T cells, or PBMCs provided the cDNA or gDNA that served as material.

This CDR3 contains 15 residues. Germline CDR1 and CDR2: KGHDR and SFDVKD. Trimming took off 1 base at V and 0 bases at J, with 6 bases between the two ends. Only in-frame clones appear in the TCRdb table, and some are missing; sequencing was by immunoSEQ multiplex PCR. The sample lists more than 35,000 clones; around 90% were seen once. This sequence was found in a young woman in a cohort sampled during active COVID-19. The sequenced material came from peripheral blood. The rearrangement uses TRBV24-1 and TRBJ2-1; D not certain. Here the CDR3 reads CATSDFTNSYNEQFF. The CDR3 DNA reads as TGTGCCACCAGTGATTTTACAAACTCCTACAATGAGCAGTTCTTC.